Listed below are T cell receptor beta chains from one sample, sequenced in a study of T-cell reconstitution after alpha-beta-depleted transplantation in children. TCRdb redid the calling of the PCR reads with MiXCR, one entry per CDR3 protein. Of 97,000 or so distinct CDR3 sequences in the sample, about 6% are singletons; the top ten hold roughly 5.5%. The sequencing used PBMCs, mostly from graft donor cells, collected 60 days after TCRalphabeta/CD19-depleted stem cell transplant. These receptors all stem from a female patient aged 2 to 10 who had a stem cell transplant for Fanconi anemia, so the T cells may come from the graft donor. The CDR3 runs from the conserved cysteine through the conserved F or W. A D gene is named only where the DNA matches it firmly. Expanded clones are given a class, and other clones once, few, many or no size at all.

size: many
J: TRBJ2-2
D: NA
V: TRBV7-9
CDR3: CASSFLAIGELFF
DNA: TGTGCCAGCAGCTTTTTGGCAATCGGGGAGCTGTTTTTT

size: few
J: TRBJ2-3
D: NA
V: TRBV5-1
CDR3: CASSLGGDGTDTQYF
DNA: TGCGCCAGCAGCTTGGGCGGGGACGGCACAGATACGCAGTATTTT

size: many
J: TRBJ2-7
D: TRBD1
V: TRBV5-1
CDR3: CASSLQNRGNEQYF
DNA: TGCGCCAGCAGCTTGCAAAACAGGGGAAACGAGCAGTACTTC

size: few
J: TRBJ2-7
D: NA
V: TRBV5-1
CDR3: CASSPGGAFYEQYF
DNA: TGCGCCAGCAGCCCCGGCGGGGCCTTCTACGAGCAGTACTTC

size: many
J: TRBJ2-5
D: NA
V: TRBV5-1
CDR3: CASSLLWGAQETQYF
DNA: TGCGCCAGCAGCTTGTTGTGGGGCGCACAAGAGACCCAGTACTTC

size: few
J: TRBJ2-4
D: NA
V: TRBV6-5
CDR3: CASSSTGRNIQYF
DNA: TGTGCCAGCAGTTCAACAGGGAGAAACATTCAGTACTTC

size: many
J: TRBJ2-3
D: NA
V: TRBV7-2
CDR3: CASSSGFLGTDTQYF
DNA: TGTGCCAGCAGCTCCGGCTTTCTAGGCACAGATACGCAGTATTTT

size: many
J: TRBJ2-1
D: NA
V: TRBV6-5
CDR3: CASSYGGAYNEQFF
DNA: TGTGCCAGCAGTTATGGCGGGGCCTACAATGAGCAGTTCTTC

size: few
J: TRBJ2-2
D: TRBD1
V: TRBV6-6
CDR3: CASRNRGAGELFF
DNA: TGTGCCAGCAGGAACAGGGGAGCCGGGGAGCTGTTTTTT

size: few
J: TRBJ2-3
D: NA
V: TRBV27
CDR3: CASSFTGVLPSTDTQYF
DNA: TGTGCCAGCAGTTTCACGGGAGTCCTCCCTAGCACAGATACGCAGTATTTT

size: NA
J: TRBJ1-6
D: TRBD1
V: TRBV7-9
CDR3: CASSPQGEYSPLHF
DNA: TGTGCCAGCAGCCCACAGGGGGAGTATTCACCCCTCCACTTT

size: many
J: TRBJ2-1
D: NA
V: TRBV25-1
CDR3: CASSENRVRYNEQFF
DNA: TGTGCCAGCAGCGAAAACAGGGTTCGATACAATGAGCAGTTCTTC

size: many
J: TRBJ2-1
D: NA
V: TRBV2
CDR3: CASRENNEQFF
DNA: TGTGCCAGCAGGGAAAACAATGAGCAGTTCTTC

size: many
J: TRBJ1-2
D: TRBD1
V: TRBV6-5
CDR3: CASRSWVQGETWGYTF
DNA: TGTGCCAGCCGAAGCTGGGTACAGGGGGAAACGTGGGGCTACACCTTC

size: few
J: TRBJ1-5
D: NA
V: TRBV4-2
CDR3: CASSQGRSTSQPQHF
DNA: TGTGCCAGCAGCCAAGGCCGGAGCACGAGTCAGCCCCAGCATTTT

size: many
J: TRBJ1-1
D: NA
V: TRBV29-1
CDR3: CSVDPQGPFF
DNA: TGCAGCGTTGACCCTCAGGGACCTTTCTTT

size: many
J: TRBJ2-7
D: NA
V: TRBV29-1
CDR3: CSVQGTAYEQYF
DNA: TGCAGCGTTCAAGGTACAGCCTACGAGCAGTACTTC

size: few
J: TRBJ2-1
D: NA
V: TRBV3-1
CDR3: CASSQEWLSSEQFF
DNA: TGTGCCAGCAGCCAAGAATGGCTTTCCAGTGAGCAGTTCTTC

size: many
J: TRBJ1-5
D: NA
V: TRBV20-1
CDR3: CSASATEGTYSNQPQHF
DNA: TGCAGTGCTAGCGCCACAGAGGGAACGTATAGCAATCAGCCCCAGCATTTT

size: many
J: TRBJ2-7
D: NA
V: TRBV4-2
CDR3: CASSQAIRTDEQYF
DNA: TGTGCCAGCAGCCAAGCAATCCGTACCGACGAGCAGTACTTC

size: NA
J: TRBJ1-5
D: TRBD1
V: TRBV20-1
CDR3: CSANPGQINQPQHF
DNA: TGCAGTGCTAATCCGGGACAGATCAATCAGCCCCAGCATTTT

size: many
J: TRBJ2-2
D: TRBD2
V: TRBV12-3/TRBV12-4
CDR3: CASSWTSGGSGELFF
DNA: TGTGCCAGCAGTTGGACTAGCGGGGGCTCCGGGGAGCTGTTTTTT

size: NA
J: TRBJ2-5
D: NA
V: TRBV7-9
CDR3: CASSLLLGETQYF
DNA: TGTGCCAGCAGCTTACTGTTGGGAGAGACCCAGTACTTC

size: many
J: TRBJ2-1
D: NA
V: TRBV12-3/TRBV12-4
CDR3: CASRATGGGYNEQFF
DNA: TGTGCCAGCAGGGCCACAGGGGGGGGCTACAATGAGCAGTTCTTC

size: many
J: TRBJ1-1
D: NA
V: TRBV30
CDR3: CAWRSRGAEAFF
DNA: TGTGCCTGGAGGAGCAGGGGCGCTGAAGCTTTCTTT

size: few
J: TRBJ1-5
D: TRBD1
V: TRBV20-1
CDR3: CSAGTGYQPQHF
DNA: TGCAGTGCCGGGACAGGTTATCAGCCCCAGCATTTT

size: NA
J: TRBJ2-5
D: NA
V: TRBV5-5
CDR3: CASSFGYRALETQYF
DNA: TGTGCCAGCAGCTTCGGTTATCGGGCGTTGGAGACCCAGTACTTC

size: few
J: TRBJ2-7
D: NA
V: TRBV12-3/TRBV12-4
CDR3: CASSLQVYSYEQYF
DNA: TGTGCCAGCAGTTTACAGGTCTACTCCTACGAGCAGTACTTC

size: NA
J: TRBJ2-2
D: NA
V: TRBV7-3
CDR3: CASSLGRNGELFF
DNA: TGTGCCAGCAGCTTAGGGCGGAACGGGGAGCTGTTTTTT

size: few
J: TRBJ1-4
D: NA
V: TRBV3-1
CDR3: CASSQAFRAYATNEKLFF
DNA: TGTGCCAGCAGCCAAGCGTTCAGAGCCTATGCAACTAATGAAAAACTGTTTTTT

size: few
J: TRBJ2-2
D: NA
V: TRBV15
CDR3: CATSTGWAAGELFF
DNA: TGTGCCACCAGCACCGGCTGGGCGGCCGGGGAGCTGTTTTTT

size: many
J: TRBJ2-1
D: TRBD1
V: TRBV6-2/TRBV6-3
CDR3: CASRPFPGQGKGSYNEQFF
DNA: TGTGCCAGCAGACCATTCCCGGGACAGGGAAAGGGATCCTACAATGAGCAGTTCTTC

size: many
J: TRBJ2-3
D: NA
V: TRBV7-8
CDR3: CASSLGVADTQYF
DNA: TGTGCCAGCAGCTTAGGGGTGGCGGATACGCAGTATTTT

size: NA
J: TRBJ2-3
D: TRBD2
V: TRBV3-1
CDR3: CAICLTQGLAGPTDTQYF
DNA: TGTGCCATCTGTTTAACTCAGGGACTAGCGGGACCTACAGATACGCAGTATTTT

size: many
J: TRBJ2-1
D: TRBD1
V: TRBV9
CDR3: CASSLQGARDEQFF
DNA: TGTGCCAGCAGCCTTCAGGGGGCGCGGGATGAGCAGTTCTTC

size: many
J: TRBJ2-3
D: NA
V: TRBV14
CDR3: CASSRRDTQYF
DNA: TGTGCCAGCAGCCGAAGGGATACGCAGTATTTT

size: many
J: TRBJ2-4
D: TRBD2
V: TRBV3-1
CDR3: CASSLWTSGGGKNIQYF
DNA: TGTGCCAGCAGCTTATGGACTAGCGGGGGAGGCAAAAACATTCAGTACTTC

size: many
J: TRBJ2-5
D: NA
V: TRBV20-1
CDR3: CSARTGRETQYF
DNA: TGCAGTGCTAGGACAGGGAGGGAGACCCAGTACTTC

size: many
J: TRBJ2-7
D: TRBD1
V: TRBV18
CDR3: CASSPWDRVAYEQYF
DNA: TGTGCCAGCTCACCCTGGGACAGGGTAGCCTACGAGCAGTACTTC

size: many
J: TRBJ2-4
D: NA
V: TRBV28
CDR3: CASSSPGARGIQYF
DNA: TGTGCCAGCAGTTCCCCAGGGGCGCGGGGCATTCAGTACTTC

size: NA
J: TRBJ2-6
D: NA
V: TRBV6-2/TRBV6-3
CDR3: CASSYRLGVGFSGANVLTF
DNA: TGTGCCAGCAGTTACCGCTTAGGGGTAGGGTTCTCTGGGGCCAACGTCCTGACTTTC

size: NA
J: TRBJ1-5
D: TRBD1
V: TRBV4-1
CDR3: CASSQDDRAVQPQHF
DNA: TGCGCCAGCAGCCAAGACGACAGGGCGGTTCAGCCCCAGCATTTT

size: few
J: TRBJ2-3
D: TRBD2
V: TRBV11-2
CDR3: CASSVGAGRGTDTQYF
DNA: TGTGCCAGCAGCGTCGGGGCAGGGCGGGGGACAGATACGCAGTATTTT

size: many
J: TRBJ2-7
D: NA
V: TRBV12-3/TRBV12-4
CDR3: CASSYTRRAYEQYF
DNA: TGTGCCAGCAGCTACACTAGGCGCGCCTACGAGCAGTACTTC